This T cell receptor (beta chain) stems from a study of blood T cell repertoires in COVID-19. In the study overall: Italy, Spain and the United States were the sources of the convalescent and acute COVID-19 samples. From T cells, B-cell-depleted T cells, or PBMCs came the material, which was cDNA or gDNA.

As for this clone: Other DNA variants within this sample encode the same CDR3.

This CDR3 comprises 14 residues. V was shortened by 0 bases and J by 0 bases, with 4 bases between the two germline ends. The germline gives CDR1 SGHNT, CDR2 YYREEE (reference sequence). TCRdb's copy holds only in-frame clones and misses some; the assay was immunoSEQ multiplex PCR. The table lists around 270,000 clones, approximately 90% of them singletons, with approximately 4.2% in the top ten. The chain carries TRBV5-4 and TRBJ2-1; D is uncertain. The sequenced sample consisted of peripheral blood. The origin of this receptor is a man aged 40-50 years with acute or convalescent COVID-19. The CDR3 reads CASSLAGSYNEQFF. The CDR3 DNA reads TGTGCCAGCAGCTTGGCGGGCTCCTACAATGAGCAGTTCTTC.